The clone carrying this TCR delta chain was seen only a few times. V shed 0 bases and J 0 bases; nucleotides not matched to a gene: 3. The length of the CDR3 is 15 residues. Germline CDR1 GEAIGNYY, CDR2 EKD. The data stem from a study of gamma-delta T cells after stem cell transplantation. TCRdb re-processed the RT-PCR reads using CATT. The profile shows 2,500 to 3,000 delta-chain clones, less than 3% of them singletons. This clonotype was obtained from a human donor. It is not recorded whose cells these are; they may come from a transplant donor. V usage is TRDV2 and J usage is TRDJ1, with 7 positions matching TRDD3. The sequencing input was gamma-delta T cells. The CDR3 here is CACDTLGVDTDKLIF. CDR3 sequence (DNA): TGTGCCTGTGACACCCTGGGGGTTGACACCGATAAACTCATCTTT.